These 23 T cell receptor beta chains originate from one sample sequenced in a study of human T cells and chemical hapten exposure. One entry per CDR3 protein, called by TCRdb with MiXCR from the RACE reads. The sample contains 75,000 to 100,000 distinct CDR3 sequences, 9% to 9.5% of which appear only once. The time point was: patch test 2, 6 weeks after DPC sensitization. The treatment: therapeutic diphenylcyclopropenone sensitization with weekly scalp DPC. The source was whole blood, collected in connection with sensitization to the hapten diphenylcyclopropenone (DPC). The receptors were sampled from a woman in her thirties or forties with alopecia areata. Some clones in this sample may be carry-over from other donors' samples.

This clonotype was observed at least ten times. The genes are TRBV12-3 or TRBV12-4 and TRBJ2-7; 7 bases are a match to TRBD2. V lost 2 bases, J lost 5 bases, and 3 bases stayed unmatched. The CDR3 consists of 13 residues. The chain's CDR3 is CASSLSSGDEQYF. CDR3 nucleotides: TGTGCCAGCAGTTTATCAAGCGGGGACGAGCAGTACTTC.

In this sample, this clonotype turned up many times. An end of the junction does not agree with germline; a read error may underlie this. The chain combines TRBV30 with TRBJ2-7, with 9 bases matching TRBD1. Germline V gives CDR1 GTSNPN, CDR2 SVGIG (reference sequence). This CDR3 is built from 15 residues. CDR3 sequence: CAWSGGTGSAYGQYF. The DNA of the CDR3 is TGTGCCTGGAGTGGCGGGACAGGGTCGGCCTACGGGCAGTACTTC.

This clonotype has a count of ten or more. The chain joins TRBV28 to TRBJ2-4; 9 bases align to TRBD1. This CDR3 region has 13 residues. The germline V gene encodes CDR1 MDHEN and CDR2 SYDVKM. CDR3 protein: CALQGAAKNIQYF. The CDR3 DNA is TGTGCTCTACAGGGGGCTGCCAAAAACATTCAGTACTTC.

This clonotype has at least ten counts. The chain carries TRBV11-2 and TRBJ2-7, with D tentatively TRBD2 (6 bases). V dropped 3 bases and J dropped 1 base, with 13 bases sitting between them. CDR3 length equals 15 residues. Germline CDR1 and CDR2: SGHAT and FQNNGV. The CDR3 bases are TGTGCCAGCAGCTTCAAGCGTGGGGGGTCCTACGAGCAGTACTTC. Amino acids: CASSFKRGGSYEQYF. The full variable domain, rest sourced from reference TRBV11-2 and TRBJ2-7, is EAGVAQSPRYKIIEKRQSVAFWCNPISGHATLYWYQQILGQGPKLLIQFQNNGVVDDSQLPKDRFSAERLKGVDSTLKIQPAKLEDSAVYLCASSFKRGGSYEQYFGPGTRLTVT.

This clonotype occurred many times. The J gene is TRBJ1-1, the V gene TRBV15; D possibly corresponds to TRBD1 (6 bases). In germline, CDR1 is LNHNV, CDR2 YYDKDF (reference sequence). V was shortened by 7 bases and J by 3 bases, with 12 bases between the two germline ends. The CDR3 has 13 residues. The CDR3 DNA reads TGTGCCACCAACAGGGACTTGGACACTGAAGCTTTCTTT. Translated: CATNRDLDTEAFF.

V and J are TRBV29-1 and TRBJ2-7; D is unresolved. Germline CDR1 SQVTM, CDR2 ANQGSEA. Trimming took 6 bases from V and 1 from J, leaving 10 bases between them. CDR3 size: 12 residues. This chain's CDR3 is CSVWTDSYEQYF. CDR3 sequence (DNA): TGCAGCGTGTGGACGGATTCCTACGAGCAGTACTTC.

This clonotype was seen ten or more times. The V call is TRBV6-6, the J call TRBJ1-1; TRBD1 aligns across 10 bases. Germline CDR1 is MNHNY and CDR2 is SVGAGI (reference sequence). The CDR3 length is 16 residues. V lost 1 base, J lost 4 bases, and 6 bases stayed unmatched. CDR3 sequence: CASSYLGQGPSTEAFF. In DNA form, the CDR3 reads TGTGCCAGCAGTTACTTGGGACAGGGGCCCTCCACTGAAGCTTTCTTT.

The V gene is TRBV20-1, the J gene TRBJ2-1; 7 bases match TRBD2. The V and J ends lost 3 bases and 4 bases, in that order; junction bases with no gene match: 6. This CDR3 spans 14 amino acids. In germline, CDR1 is DFQATT, CDR2 SNEGSKA (reference sequence). DNA of the CDR3: TGCAGTGCTAGGGGCGGGAGAGATTACAATGAGCAGTTCTTC. Amino acids: CSARGGRDYNEQFF.

This clonotype appeared a few times. Compared with germline, one end of the junction differs, possibly owing to a read error. This chain uses TRBV6-5 with TRBJ2-7; D call uncertain. Germline CDR1 reads MNHEY; CDR2 reads SVGAGI. The CDR3 consists of 13 residues. The CDR3 DNA follows: TGTGCCAGCAGCCGAAACCCCTCCTACGATCAGTACTTC. Its translation: CASSRNPSYDQYF.

This clonotype appeared a few times. The chain uses TRBV12-3 or TRBV12-4 and TRBJ2-7; D may be TRBD1 (8 bases). With 7 bases removed from V and 6 bases from J, the gap between germline ends came to 16 bases. This CDR3 region has 13 residues. The CDR3 sequence is CASMPTGGVEQYF. As DNA, the CDR3 is TGTGCCAGCATGCCCACAGGGGGGGTCGAGCAGTACTTC.

This clonotype was seen more than once but under ten times. The genes are TRBV6-5 and TRBJ1-2, with TRBD1 as a possible D gene (5 bases). This CDR3 contains 16 residues. The V gene's germline CDR1 is MNHEY and CDR2 SVGAGI. The V and J ends lost 6 bases and 2 bases respectively, with 19 bases between them. CDR3 coding DNA: TGTGCCAGCAGCGCATCTTGGGGCCTATTCAACTATGGCTACACCTTC. Translating it yields CASSASWGLFNYGYTF.

This clonotype was seen only a few times. The rearrangement joins TRBV4-1 to TRBJ2-5; D unresolved. Germline V gene sequence: CDR1 MGHRA, CDR2 YSYEKL. With 0 bases removed from V and 8 bases from J, the gap between germline ends came to 19 bases. The CDR3 extends over 16 amino acids. CDR3 protein: CASSQDFGPVKSTQYF. DNA for the CDR3: TGCGCCAGCAGCCAAGATTTCGGTCCTGTCAAGAGTACCCAGTACTTC.

This clonotype came up many times. The CDR3 sequence: CASRPGQGFLAFF. Here the CDR3 DNA reads TGTGCCAGCCGACCGGGACAGGGGTTTTTGGCTTTCTTT. The J gene is TRBJ1-1, the V gene TRBV28; 10 bases agree with TRBD1. CDR3 length: 13 residues. Germline V CDR1 and CDR2: MDHEN, SYDVKM. Trimming cost V 8 bases and J 11 bases; bases outside gene matches: 11.

This clonotype was seen at least ten times. This chain uses TRBV6-5 with TRBJ1-1; D gene uncertain. Germline assignment: CDR1 MNHEY and CDR2 SVGAGI. V dropped 6 bases and J dropped 1 base, with 6 bases sitting between them. The CDR3 is 12 residues long. DNA of the CDR3: TGTGCCAGCAGGGAGGAGAACACTGAAGCTTTCTTT. Amino acid sequence: CASREENTEAFF.

The gene calls are TRBV11-1 and TRBJ1-1; no definite D call. Trimming cost V 2 bases and J 6 bases, with 10 bases left between them. This CDR3 has 13 amino acids. Germline assignment: CDR1 SGHAT and CDR2 FQDESV (reference sequence). The DNA of the CDR3 is TGTGCCAGCAGCTTATACGAACAGTCTGAAGCTTTCTTT. Translated: CASSLYEQSEAFF.

CDR3 sequence (DNA): TGTGCCAGCTCCAGGTCTGGGACAGGGCAGAACACTGAAGCTTTCTTT. Translation gives CASSRSGTGQNTEAFF. This sequence joins TRBV18 and TRBJ1-1; 9 bases are a match to TRBD1. Looked up from germline, CDR1 is KGHSH and CDR2 is LQKENI. The CDR3 is 16 amino acids. With V trimmed by 6 bases and J by 1 base, 9 bases remained unmatched.

This clonotype was detected many times. This chain connects TRBV12-3 or TRBV12-4 to TRBJ2-3; perhaps TRBD2 as D (6 bases). The CDR3 extends over 14 amino acids. Trimming pared 3 bases from V and 2 bases from J, leaving 9 bases between. This chain's CDR3 is CASSFRGNTDTQYF. CDR3 nucleotides: TGTGCCAGCAGTTTTCGGGGGAACACAGATACGCAGTATTTT.

This clonotype was seen ten or more times. The chain uses TRBV12-3 or TRBV12-4 and TRBJ2-1; possibly TRBD1 or TRBD2 for D (5 bases each). The CDR3 has 12 residues. Trimming left V 4 bases short and J 12 bases short, with 13 bases between. Here the CDR3 reads CASSSLVQGQFF. The CDR3 DNA reads as TGTGCCAGCAGTTCACTAGTTCAGGGGCAGTTCTTC.

This chain uses TRBV7-2 with TRBJ2-7, with a weak D call TRBD2 (7 bases). Trimming removed 8 bases from V and 2 bases from J, with 19 bases in between. This CDR3 is 15 amino acids long. In germline, CDR1 is SGHTA, CDR2 FQGNSA. CDR3 in DNA: TGTGCCAGCTCCCGGGGGGCTCCCGCCACCTACGAGCAGTACTTC. Its protein product is CASSRGAPATYEQYF.

The V call is TRBV12-3 or TRBV12-4, the J call TRBJ2-1; perhaps TRBD1 as D (6 bases). The V and J ends lost 5 bases and 0 bases respectively, with 26 bases between them. This CDR3 spans 20 amino acids. CDR3 coding DNA: TGTGCCAGCAGTGGGGTAGGGGGAAGCGGTATATCGGCCTCCTACAATGAGCAGTTCTTC. The encoded protein is CASSGVGGSGISASYNEQFF.

This clonotype has at least ten counts. The rearrangement uses TRBV5-1 and TRBJ2-7; 9 bases align to TRBD1. The CDR3 has 16 amino acids. V was clipped by 3 bases and J by 2 bases; unmatched bases: 9. CDR1 and CDR2 (germline): SGHRS, YFSETQ. The CDR3 reads CASSSTGTGRPYEQYF. DNA for the CDR3: TGCGCCAGCAGCTCAACCGGGACAGGGCGCCCCTACGAGCAGTACTTC.

As to this clonotype: One junction end does not reproduce the germline sequence, and a read error may be involved. The V and J genes are TRBV12-3 or TRBV12-4 and TRBJ2-7, with no clear D. The CDR3 has 11 amino acids. The CDR3 spells CASSLVREQYF. The DNA of the CDR3 is TGTGCCAGCAGCTTAGTGAGGGAGCAGTACTTC.

This clonotype has a count of ten or more. The chain couples TRBV3-1 to TRBJ1-6, with 7 bases lining up with TRBD1. V gave up 0 bases and J gave up 11 bases; unmatched junction bases: 1. The CDR3 runs to 13 residues. The germline CDR1 and CDR2 sequences are LGHDT and YNNKEL (reference sequence). The DNA for the CDR3 is TGTGCCAGCAGCCAAGAAGGGGGCCCACCCCTCCACTTT. Translation gives CASSQEGGPPLHF.